The present entry profiles one T cell receptor (beta chain) with its context. Specified time point: after dendritic cell vaccination, including at tumor progression/relapse. No glioblastoma patient carried an isocitrate dehydrogenase mutation. This CDR3 spans 12 amino acids. Looked up from germline, CDR1 is MNHNS and CDR2 is SASEGT. V shed 7 bases, J shed 7 bases, and the junction held 6 bases outside the gene matches. Repertoires were generated with immunoSEQ multiplex PCR, while TCRdb's copy carries only in-frame clones and drops some. The sample consists of some 99,000 clones, about 85% of them appearing once. The sample comes from a study of glioma-infiltrating T cells after dendritic cell vaccination. Study-level information: At biweekly intervals, patients got three intradermal dendritic cell vaccine injections.

This sequence originates from a human donor with glioblastoma. V usage is TRBV6-1 and J usage is TRBJ1-2; 7 nucleotides line up with TRBD1. Sequenced here: blood, sampled after dendritic cell vaccination. This CDR3 is CASTQGGAGYTF. The CDR3 nucleotides are TGTGCCAGCACTCAGGGGGGTGCTGGCTACACCTTC.